The clone carrying this TCR beta chain turned up a few times. Its antigen is not known. These data originate in a study of cytomegalovirus exposure and HLA in healthy donors. Assay used: immunoSEQ multiplex PCR; TCRdb lists only in-frame clones, some missing. The table has fewer than 250,000 clones, around four fifths seen once. Whole-study results and caveats: In vitro assays verified that three CMV-associated chains recognized CMV antigens specifically.

This receptor was identified in a woman aged 18-29 years in good health and CMV-seronegative. The sample comprised PBMCs.

The CDR3 here is CAWSYGATDTQYF. The CDR3 nucleotides are TGTGCCTGGAGTTACGGGGCCACAGATACGCAGTATTTT. The J gene is TRBJ2-3, the V gene TRBV30, with D possibly being TRBD1 or TRBD2 (5 bases each). V was pared by 2 bases and J by 2 bases, with 8 bases between. This CDR3 is 13 amino acids long. CDR1 GTSNPN and CDR2 SVGIG come from the germline V gene (reference sequence). The variable domain in full, completed from reference TRBV30 and TRBJ2-3, reads SQTIHQWPATLVQPVGSPLSLECTVEGTSNPNLYWYRQAAGRGLQLLFYSVGIGQISSEVPQNLSASRPQDRQFILSSKKLLLSDSGFYLCAWSYGATDTQYFGPGTRLTVL.